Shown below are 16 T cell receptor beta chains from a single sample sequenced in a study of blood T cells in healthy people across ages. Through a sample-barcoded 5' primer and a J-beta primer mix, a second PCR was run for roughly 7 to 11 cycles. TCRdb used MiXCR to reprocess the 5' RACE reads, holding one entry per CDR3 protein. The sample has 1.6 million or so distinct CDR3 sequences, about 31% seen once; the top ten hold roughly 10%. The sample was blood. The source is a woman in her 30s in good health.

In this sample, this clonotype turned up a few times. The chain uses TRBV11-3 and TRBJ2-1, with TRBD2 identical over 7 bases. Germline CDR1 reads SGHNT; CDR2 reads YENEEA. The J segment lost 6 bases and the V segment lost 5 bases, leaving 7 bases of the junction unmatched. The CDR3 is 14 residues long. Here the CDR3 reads CASSPPTSVNEQFF. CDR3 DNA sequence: TGTGCCAGCAGCCCCCCTACTAGCGTCAATGAGCAGTTCTTC.

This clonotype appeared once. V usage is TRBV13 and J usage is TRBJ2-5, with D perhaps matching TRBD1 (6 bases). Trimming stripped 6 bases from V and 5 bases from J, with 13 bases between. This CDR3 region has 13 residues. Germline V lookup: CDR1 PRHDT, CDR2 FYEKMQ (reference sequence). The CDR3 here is CASRTAGEETQYF. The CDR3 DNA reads TGTGCCAGCAGGACTGCAGGGGAGGAGACCCAGTACTTC.

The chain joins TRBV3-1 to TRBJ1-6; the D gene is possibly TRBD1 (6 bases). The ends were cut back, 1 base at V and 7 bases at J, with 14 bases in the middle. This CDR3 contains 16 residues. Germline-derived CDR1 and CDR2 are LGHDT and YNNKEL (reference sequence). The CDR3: CASSQGLTGGNSPLHF. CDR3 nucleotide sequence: TGTGCCAGCAGCCAAGGCCTGACAGGCGGGAATTCACCCCTCCACTTT.

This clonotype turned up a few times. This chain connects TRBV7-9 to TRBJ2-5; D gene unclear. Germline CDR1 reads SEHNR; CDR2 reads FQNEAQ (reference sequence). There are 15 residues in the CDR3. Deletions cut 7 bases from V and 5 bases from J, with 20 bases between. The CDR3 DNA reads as TGTGCCAGCACCCCGCGGCGAAGAGGCAGGGAGACCCAGTACTTC. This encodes CASTPRRRGRETQYF.

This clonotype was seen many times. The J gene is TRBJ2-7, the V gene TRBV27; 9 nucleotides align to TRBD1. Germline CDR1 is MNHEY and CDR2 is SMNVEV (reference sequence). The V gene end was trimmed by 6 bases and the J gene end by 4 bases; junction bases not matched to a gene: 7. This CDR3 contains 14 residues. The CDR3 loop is CASSFSGTGYEQYF. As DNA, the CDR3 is TGTGCCAGCAGCTTTTCCGGGACAGGGTACGAGCAGTACTTC.

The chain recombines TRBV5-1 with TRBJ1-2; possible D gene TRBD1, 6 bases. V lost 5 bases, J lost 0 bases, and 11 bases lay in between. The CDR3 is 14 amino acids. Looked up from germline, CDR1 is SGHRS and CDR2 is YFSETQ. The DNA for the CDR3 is TGCGCCAGCAGACCGGACAGTACTAACTATGGCTACACCTTC. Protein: CASRPDSTNYGYTF.

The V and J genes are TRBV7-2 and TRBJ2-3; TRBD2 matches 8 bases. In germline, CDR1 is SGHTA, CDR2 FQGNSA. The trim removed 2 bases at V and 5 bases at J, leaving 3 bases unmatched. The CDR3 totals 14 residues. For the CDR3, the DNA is TGTGCCAGCAGCTTACGACTAGCGCGAGATACGCAGTATTTT. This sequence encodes CASSLRLARDTQYF.

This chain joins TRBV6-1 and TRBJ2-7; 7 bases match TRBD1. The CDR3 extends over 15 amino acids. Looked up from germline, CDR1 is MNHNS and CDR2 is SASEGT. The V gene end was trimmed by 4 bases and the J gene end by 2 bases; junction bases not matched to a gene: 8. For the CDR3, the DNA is TGTGCCAGCAGTGTCCGGGACAGTGTCACCTACGAGCAGTACTTC. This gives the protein CASSVRDSVTYEQYF.

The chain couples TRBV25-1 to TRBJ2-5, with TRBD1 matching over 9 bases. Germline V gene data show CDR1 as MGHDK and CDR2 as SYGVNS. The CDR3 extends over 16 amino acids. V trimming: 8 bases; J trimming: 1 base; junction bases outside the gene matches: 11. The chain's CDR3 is CASRGTLGQGQETQYF. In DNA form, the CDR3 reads TGTGCCAGCCGAGGGACTTTGGGACAGGGCCAAGAGACCCAGTACTTC.

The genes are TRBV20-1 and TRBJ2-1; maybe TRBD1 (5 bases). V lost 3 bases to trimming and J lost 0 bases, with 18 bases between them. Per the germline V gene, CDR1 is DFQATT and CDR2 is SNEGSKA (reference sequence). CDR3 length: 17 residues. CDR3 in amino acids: CSASGRVQVASYNEQFF. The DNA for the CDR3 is TGCAGTGCTAGCGGCAGGGTGCAGGTGGCCTCCTACAATGAGCAGTTCTTC.

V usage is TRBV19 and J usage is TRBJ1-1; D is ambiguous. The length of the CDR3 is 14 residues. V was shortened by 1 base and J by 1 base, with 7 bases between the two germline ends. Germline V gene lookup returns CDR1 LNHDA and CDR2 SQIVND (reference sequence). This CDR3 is CASSIGAGNTEAFF. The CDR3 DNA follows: TGTGCCAGTAGTATAGGCGCAGGGAACACTGAAGCTTTCTTT.

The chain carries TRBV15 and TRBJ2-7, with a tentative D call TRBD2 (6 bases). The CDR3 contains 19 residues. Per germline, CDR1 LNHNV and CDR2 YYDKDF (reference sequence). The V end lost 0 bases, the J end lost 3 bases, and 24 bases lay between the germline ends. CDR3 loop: CATSRDRGTERKTGYEQYF. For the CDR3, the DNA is TGTGCCACCAGCAGAGATCGCGGGACTGAGCGGAAAACGGGCTACGAGCAGTACTTC.

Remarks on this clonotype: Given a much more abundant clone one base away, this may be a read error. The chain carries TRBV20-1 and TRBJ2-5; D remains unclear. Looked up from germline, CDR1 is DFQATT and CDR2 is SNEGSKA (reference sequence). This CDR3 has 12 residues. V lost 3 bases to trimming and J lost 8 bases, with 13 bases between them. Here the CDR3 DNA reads TGCAGTGCTAGTGGGCTTCCAGACACCCAGTACTTC. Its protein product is CSASGLPDTQYF.

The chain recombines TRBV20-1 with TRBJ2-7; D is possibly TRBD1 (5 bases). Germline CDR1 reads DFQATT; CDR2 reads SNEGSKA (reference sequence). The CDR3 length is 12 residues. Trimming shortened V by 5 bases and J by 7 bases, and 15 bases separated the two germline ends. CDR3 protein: CSALPATEEQYF. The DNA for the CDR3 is TGCAGTGCTCTGCCCGCGACAGAAGAGCAGTACTTC.

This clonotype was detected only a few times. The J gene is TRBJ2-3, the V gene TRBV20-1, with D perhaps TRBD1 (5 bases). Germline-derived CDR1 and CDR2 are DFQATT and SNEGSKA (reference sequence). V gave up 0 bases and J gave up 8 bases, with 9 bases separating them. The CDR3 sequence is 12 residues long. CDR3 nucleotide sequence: TGCAGTGCTAGAGATCCAAGGGGTACGCAGTATTTT. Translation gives CSARDPRGTQYF.

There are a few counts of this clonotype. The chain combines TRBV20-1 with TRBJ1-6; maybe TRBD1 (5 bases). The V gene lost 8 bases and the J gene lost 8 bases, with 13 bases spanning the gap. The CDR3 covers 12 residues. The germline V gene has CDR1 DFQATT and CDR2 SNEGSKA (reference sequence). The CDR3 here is CSTSLGDSPLHF. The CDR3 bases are TGCAGTACATCCCTAGGGGATTCACCCCTCCACTTT.